This TCR beta chain is from a study of shared clonotypes between healthy human individuals (dated by TCRdb to 2018 to 2020). Background for the entire study: A couple of women and three men aged 18 to 49 years were included in the cohort. To increase sequencing depth and limit assay-specific biases, TCR repertoire library preparation and sequencing were carried out by different laboratories using diverse techniques. For each donor, CD4 naive and CD4 memory were each run on three plates, CD8 naive on two plates, and CD8 memory on one plate. Blood TCR repertoires of roughly five healthy adults were deeply sequenced to estimate repertoire size and the extent of clonotype sharing between individuals. Each donor's leukapheresis produced roughly between about 0.9 and 9.5 billion PBMCs. Study-wide findings and limitations: Compared with non-shared clonotypes, the clonotypes found in all four sorted-subset donors had higher generation probabilities. Pairwise subsampling led to the expectation that sequencing depth would affect the degree of clonotype sharing among donors. Estimated clonotype richness was generally larger for naive than for memory subsets. Because the study included a small number of donors, the genetic and exposure-history diversity represented was limited. When a handful of donors were compared, the shared fraction of clonotypes was around 4.6% for naive CD4, about 4% for naive CD8, 2% to 2.5% for memory CD4, and 0.4% for memory CD8. Only blood was sampled, and tissue TCR repertoires likely differ from those in blood. Incomplete sequencing was indicated by rarefaction of sorted-subset datasets, despite the large sequencing depth.

For this clone: What this receptor recognizes is not known. Per-base qualities were not stored, and no clone one base away is much larger.

Using the deep immunoSEQ assay, multiplex PCR amplified TCR CDR3 regions from genomic DNA. Genomic DNA extracted from each cell subset was distributed evenly over all wells of several immunoSEQ 96-well plates, and each plate served as one replicate. For sorted subsets, roughly 200 ng genomic DNA, equal to about 30,000 T cell genomes, was loaded into each replicate PCR. The purified libraries were quantified using a Qubit 3.0 fluorometer, sized with a Bioanalyzer 2100, and then quantified again using the KAPA Library Quantification kit. A separate single-read 150-cycle Illumina NextSeq 550 flow cell was used to sequence each immunoSEQ 96-well plate. As for how the authors treated the data: Because the immunoSEQ output held only junctional sequences and lacked quality scores, the filtering could not match the filtering applied to full-length reads. To assign V/J genes and CDR3, sequences were annotated using PyIR, a Python wrapper for IgBLAST v1.9, with IMGT germline references. Reads were filtered out if the reads had weak V/J assignments (E-value above 1e-6), no CDR3, stop codons, out-of-frame junctions, or ambiguous translated residues. A V3J clonotype was defined by an identical inferred V gene, J gene, and CDR3 amino acid sequence. Percentage overlap between repertoires was calculated by dividing the number of shared unique clonotypes by the size of the smaller repertoire. RTK rarefaction, the Chao1 estimator, and Recon v2.1 estimates of unobserved clonotypes were used to assess repertoire richness. For all TCRbeta clonotypes obtained by the gDNA method from four donors, generation probabilities were computed with OLGA. TCRdb mirrors the immuneACCESS table, restricted to in-frame sequences. Some clones are absent from its copies; in checked studies, under half trace to an unresolved V gene, and the reason for the others is unknown. V and J calls and clone size come straight from that table; D and trimming were deduced from the DNA. This sample comprises about 2,100,000 clones, 85% to 95% of them detected only once. The leading ten clones occupy more than 1.5% of the sample.

V gives up 4 bases and J gives up 8 bases, and the segment between their germline ends measures 20 bases. CDR1 and CDR2 are read off the germline V gene (reference sequence) as MNHEY and SMNVEV. Taken from cysteine to phenylalanine, the CDR3 has 15 residues. The retained sequence is limited to the CDR3, 45 bases, with the frame set at the first base. For the CD8 naive samples, CD45RO-negative cells were positively selected for CCR7, yielding a CD45RA+CCR7+ population from which TemRA cells were excluded. The donors were healthy, HIV-negative adults who had no recently reported acute infections or vaccinations. Only Caucasian adults living in Nashville, Tennessee, USA were represented among the donors. Blood was obtained by leukapheresis, after which PBMCs were separated by Ficoll-Histopaque density gradient centrifugation and cryopreserved in liquid nitrogen vapor phase. Analytical flow cytometry was used to check the purity and quantity of each magnetically sorted T cell population. From each sorted fraction, genomic DNA was isolated and quantified by UV absorbance on a Nanodrop 2000c.

The TCR was taken from a man aged 18 to 29 in good health. Some clones in this sample may be carry-over from other donors' samples. Sequences were obtained from naive CD8+ T cells from PBMCs. What this sample's cell subset or site label stands for: CD45RA+CCR7+. This receptor chain uses TRBV27 and TRBJ1-2; D gene: possibly TRBD1, on 5 matching bases. In nucleotides, the sequence is TGTGCCAGCAGTTCCCGGGACGCCGGGCCCCGAGGCTACACCTTC. It translates as CASSSRDAGPRGYTF.